This T cell receptor beta chain was sequenced for a study of patients and donors after allogeneic stem cell transplantation. TCRdb recomputed calls from the RT-PCR reads with MiXCR, one row per CDR3 protein. In the table there are hundreds of thousands of distinct CDR3 sequences, 12% to 15% of which are singletons. This CDR3 comprises 16 residues. V gave up 4 bases and J gave up 3 bases; unmatched junction bases: 10. The germline CDR1 and CDR2 sequences are MNHEY and SMNVEV (reference sequence). Sample: blood, either unsorted or a sorted T cell fraction (not recorded which). The V gene is TRBV27, the J gene TRBJ1-1; 8 bases line up with TRBD1. This TCR came from a human donor who was either an allogeneic HSCT recipient or a stem cell or donor lymphocyte infusion donor (not recorded which). It is not recorded whose cells these are; they may come from a transplant donor. In DNA, the CDR3 is TGTGCCAGCAGTTACCAGGGGGCGCGACCCGACACTGAAGCTTTCTTT. Translation: CASSYQGARPDTEAFF.